What follows are 10 T cell receptor beta chains derived from one specimen sequenced in a study of PD-1 blockade in classical Hodgkin lymphoma. Generated by immunoSEQ multiplex PCR, the TCRdb table keeps only in-frame clones and is missing some. In the table there are 35,000 or so clones, around 63% of which are singletons. In every patient, relapse followed autologous stem cell transplantation, while exposure to brentuximab vedotin differed. Specimen: peripheral blood mononuclear cells (PBMCs), collected before the second cycle of nivolumab. The receptor set was obtained from a human donor with classical Hodgkin lymphoma.

The chain has TRBV7-9 and TRBJ2-7; no reliable D call. Deletions cut 4 bases from V and 7 bases from J, with 8 bases between. In germline, CDR1 is SEHNR, CDR2 FQNEAQ (reference sequence). The CDR3 has 11 amino acids. As DNA, the CDR3 is TGTGCCAGCAGCTCCGCCGGGGAGCAGTACTTC. Residues: CASSSAGEQYF.

The chain combines TRBV5-1 with TRBJ1-4, with D maybe TRBD1 (5 bases). Trimming removed 0 bases from V and 7 bases from J, with 16 bases in between. From germline, CDR1 is SGHRS and CDR2 YFSETQ. The CDR3 contains 16 residues. The DNA for the CDR3 is TGCGCCAGCAGCTTGGGTTCGCCAGCCCAGGGTGAAAAACTGTTTTTT. This gives the protein CASSLGSPAQGEKLFF.

The rearrangement links TRBV10-3 to TRBJ2-7; 7 nucleotides line up with TRBD1. In germline, CDR1 is ENHRY, CDR2 SYGVKD. V dropped 2 bases and J dropped 7; count of bases not matched to a gene: 8. The CDR3 is made up of 14 amino acids. In nucleotides, the CDR3 is TGTGCCATCAGTGAGGACAGGGTTAATAGTGAGCAGTACTTC. Encoded protein: CAISEDRVNSEQYF.

This chain uses TRBV5-1 with TRBJ1-4; no clear D gene. CDR3 size: 14 residues. In germline, CDR1 is SGHRS, CDR2 YFSETQ. V was clipped by 0 bases and J by 5 bases, with 8 bases between them. The CDR3 loop is CASSLDPRNEKLFF. The CDR3 DNA is TGCGCCAGCAGCTTGGATCCACGCAATGAAAAACTGTTTTTT.

The chain employs TRBV29-1 and TRBJ2-7, with D hard to call. The CDR3 contains 12 residues. The V and J ends lost 7 bases and 4 bases respectively, with 14 bases between them. Germline V gives CDR1 SQVTM, CDR2 ANQGSEA. The CDR3 region has the DNA TGCAGCGCCAGGCTGGGTTTTTACGAGCAGTACTTC. As protein: CSARLGFYEQYF.

This clone is a singleton in its sample. The chain combines TRBV4-2 with TRBJ1-5; D is undetermined. The V end was cut by 1 base, the J end by 5 bases, with 18 bases between. The CDR3 covers 17 residues. CDR1 is LGHNA, CDR2 YNFKEQ, per germline. This CDR3 is CASSQVGFGVSYQPQHF. CDR3 sequence (DNA): TGTGCCAGCAGCCAAGTCGGGTTTGGGGTCAGCTATCAGCCCCAGCATTTT.

This clone was seen once. The chain carries TRBV14 and TRBJ1-2, with 10 bases that match TRBD1. The CDR3 is 15 residues long. CDR1 is SGHDN and CDR2 is FVKESK in the germline V gene. The V and J ends lost 0 bases and 3 bases, in that order; junction bases with no gene match: 1. The chain's CDR3 is CASSQDGTGDYGYTF. The CDR3, as DNA: TGTGCCAGCAGCCAAGATGGGACAGGGGACTATGGCTACACCTTC.

This chain uses TRBV7-2 with TRBJ1-5, with D possibly matching TRBD1 (5 bases). Germline CDR1 and CDR2: SGHTA and FQGNSA. The CDR3 sequence is 13 residues long. V was clipped by 7 bases and J by 4 bases, with 11 bases between them. CDR3 in DNA: TGTGCCAGCACCGGGGACGGGAATCAGCCCCAGCATTTT. It specifies CASTGDGNQPQHF.

The chain uses TRBV28 and TRBJ1-1, with 9 bases lining up with TRBD1. The CDR3 contains 15 residues. Germline CDR1 reads MDHEN; CDR2 reads SYDVKM. The junction had 2 bases not matched to a gene; V was cut back by 2 bases and J by 1 base. CDR3 loop: CASSLLGQGNTEAFF. CDR3 DNA sequence: TGTGCCAGCAGTTTACTGGGACAGGGGAACACTGAAGCTTTCTTT.

The rearrangement uses TRBV9 and TRBJ2-1; D ambiguous. Between the trimmed V and J ends, which lost 0 bases and 7 bases, there was a span of 8 bases. Germline CDR1 is SGDLS and CDR2 is YYNGEE. The CDR3 sequence is 13 residues long. CDR3 sequence: CASSVASANEQFF. The CDR3 DNA reads as TGTGCCAGCAGCGTAGCCTCAGCTAATGAGCAGTTCTTC.